This record covers a single T cell receptor (beta chain). PCR was performed using 60 Vbeta and 13 Jbeta primers. The repertoire was sequenced with immunoSEQ multiplex PCR; TCRdb's copy has only in-frame clones and lacks some. The data show around 67,000 clones, with 55% to 80% seen just once and 3% held by the top ten. The sample originates from a study of cytomegalovirus exposure and HLA in healthy donors. CDR1 is SGHRS and CDR2 is YFSETQ in the germline V gene. The ends lost 4 bases at V and 5 bases at J; junction bases unmatched: 14. This CDR3 comprises 18 residues. The TCR sequence derives from a woman in her fifties or sixties in good health and CMV-seronegative. Sequencing was performed on PBMCs. The rearrangement uses TRBV5-1 and TRBJ2-1; 11 bases are a match to TRBD2. Here the CDR3 DNA reads TGCGCCAGCAGCATAATTCCTCCCGGGACTAGCGGAAACAATGAGCAGTTCTTC. Its translation: CASSIIPPGTSGNNEQFF. Filled out from reference TRBV5-1 and TRBJ2-1, the complete variable domain reads KAGVTQTPRYLIKTRGQQVTLSCSPISGHRSVSWYQQTPGQGLQFLFEYFSETQRNKGNFPGRFSGRQFSNSRSEMNVSTLELGDSALYLCASSIIPPGTSGNNEQFFGPGTRLTVL.